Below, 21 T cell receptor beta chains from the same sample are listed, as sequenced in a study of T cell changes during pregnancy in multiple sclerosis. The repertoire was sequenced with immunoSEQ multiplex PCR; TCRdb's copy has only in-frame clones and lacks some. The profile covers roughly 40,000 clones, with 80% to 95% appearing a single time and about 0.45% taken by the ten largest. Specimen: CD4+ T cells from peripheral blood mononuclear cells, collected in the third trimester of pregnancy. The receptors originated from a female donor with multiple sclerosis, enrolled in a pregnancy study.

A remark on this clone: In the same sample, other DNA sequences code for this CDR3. CDR3 loop: CAWSVLLETQYF. The CDR3 DNA reads as TGTGCCTGGAGTGTACTCCTGGAGACCCAGTACTTC. The V gene is TRBV30, the J gene TRBJ2-5; D ambiguous. V shed 0 bases and J shed 5 bases, with 7 bases lying between them. This CDR3 is 12 amino acids long. Germline CDR1 and CDR2: GTSNPN and SVGIG (reference sequence).

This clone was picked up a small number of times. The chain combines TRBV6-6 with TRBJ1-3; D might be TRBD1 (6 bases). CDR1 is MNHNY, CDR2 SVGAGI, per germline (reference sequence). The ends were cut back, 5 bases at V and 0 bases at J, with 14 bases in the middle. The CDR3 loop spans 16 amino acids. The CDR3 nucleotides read TGTGCCAGCAGTACCCGACAGGTCCTCTCTGGAAACACCATATATTTT. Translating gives CASSTRQVLSGNTIYF.

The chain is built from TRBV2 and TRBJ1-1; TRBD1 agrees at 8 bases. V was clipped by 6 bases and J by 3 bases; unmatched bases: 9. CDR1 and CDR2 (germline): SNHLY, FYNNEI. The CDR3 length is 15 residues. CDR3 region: CASRSRGLRDTEAFF. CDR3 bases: TGTGCCAGCAGGAGCAGGGGGCTGAGGGACACTGAAGCTTTCTTT. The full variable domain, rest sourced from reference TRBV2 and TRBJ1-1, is EPEVTQTPSHQVTQMGQEVILRCVPISNHLYFYWYRQILGQKVEFLVSFYNNEISEKSEIFDDQFSVERPDGSNFTLKIRSTKLEDSAMYFCASRSRGLRDTEAFFGQGTRLTVV.

CDR3 nucleotide sequence: TGTGCCAGCAGTCGCGCCAATCAGCCCCAGCATTTT. Translation gives CASSRANQPQHF. The V gene is TRBV27, the J gene TRBJ1-5, with unresolved D. From germline, CDR1 is MNHEY and CDR2 SMNVEV (reference sequence). V gave up 5 bases and J gave up 3 bases, with 5 bases separating them. This CDR3 spans 12 amino acids.

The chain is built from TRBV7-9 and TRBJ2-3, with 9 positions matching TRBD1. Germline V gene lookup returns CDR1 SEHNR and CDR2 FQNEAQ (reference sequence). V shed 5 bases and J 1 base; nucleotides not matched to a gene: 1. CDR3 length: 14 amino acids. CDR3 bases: TGTGCCAGCAGCAGGACAGGGGGCACAGATACGCAGTATTTT. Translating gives CASSRTGGTDTQYF.

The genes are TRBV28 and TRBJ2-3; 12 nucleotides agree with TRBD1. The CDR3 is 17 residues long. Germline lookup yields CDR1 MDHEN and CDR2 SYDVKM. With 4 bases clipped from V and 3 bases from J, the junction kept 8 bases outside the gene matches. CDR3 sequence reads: CASSSIRDRGRTDTQYF. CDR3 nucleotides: TGTGCCAGCAGTTCTATCCGGGACAGGGGGCGGACAGATACGCAGTATTTT.

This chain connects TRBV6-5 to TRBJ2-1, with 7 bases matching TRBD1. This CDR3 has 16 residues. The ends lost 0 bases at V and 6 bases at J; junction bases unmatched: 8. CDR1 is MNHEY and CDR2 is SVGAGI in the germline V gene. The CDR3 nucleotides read TGTGCCAGCAGTTACTCTTCCAGGCCAGGGGGCAATGAGCAGTTCTTC. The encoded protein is CASSYSSRPGGNEQFF.

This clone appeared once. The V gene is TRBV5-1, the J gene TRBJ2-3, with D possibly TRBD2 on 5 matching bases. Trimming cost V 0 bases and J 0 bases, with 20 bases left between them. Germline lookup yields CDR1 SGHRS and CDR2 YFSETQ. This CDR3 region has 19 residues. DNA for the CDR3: TGCGCCAGCAGCTTGGCCCCACGTAGCCCGGGGATTAGCACAGATACGCAGTATTTT. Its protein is CASSLAPRSPGISTDTQYF.

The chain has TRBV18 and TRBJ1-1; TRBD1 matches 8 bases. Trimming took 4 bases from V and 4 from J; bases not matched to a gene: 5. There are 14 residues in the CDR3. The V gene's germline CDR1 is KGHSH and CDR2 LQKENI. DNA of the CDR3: TGTGCCAGCTCACTGGGACAGGTTGGCACTGAAGCTTTCTTT. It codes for CASSLGQVGTEAFF.

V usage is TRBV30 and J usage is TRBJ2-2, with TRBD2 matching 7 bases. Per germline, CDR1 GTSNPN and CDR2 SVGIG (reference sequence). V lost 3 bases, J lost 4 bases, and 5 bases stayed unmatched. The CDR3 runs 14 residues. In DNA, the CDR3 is TGTGCCTGGAGGGGAGCGGGGACCACCGGGGAGCTGTTTTTT. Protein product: CAWRGAGTTGELFF.

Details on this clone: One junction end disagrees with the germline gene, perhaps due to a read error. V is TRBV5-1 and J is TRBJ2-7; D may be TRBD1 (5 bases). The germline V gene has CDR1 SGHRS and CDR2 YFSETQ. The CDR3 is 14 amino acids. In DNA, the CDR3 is TGCGCCAGCAGCTTGGTTTCAGGGTCCTCCGAGCAGTACTTC. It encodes CASSLVSGSSEQYF.

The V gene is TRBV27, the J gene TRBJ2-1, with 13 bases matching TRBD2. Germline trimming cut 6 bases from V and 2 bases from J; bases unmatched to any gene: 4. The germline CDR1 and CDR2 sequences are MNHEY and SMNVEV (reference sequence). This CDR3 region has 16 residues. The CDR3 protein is CASSMGLAGPYNEQFF. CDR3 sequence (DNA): TGTGCCAGCAGCATGGGACTAGCGGGACCCTACAATGAGCAGTTCTTC.

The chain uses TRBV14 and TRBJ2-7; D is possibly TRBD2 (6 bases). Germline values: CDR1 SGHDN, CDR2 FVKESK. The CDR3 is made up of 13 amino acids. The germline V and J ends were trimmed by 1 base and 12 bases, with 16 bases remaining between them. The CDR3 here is CASSQGRAPRWYF. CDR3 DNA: TGTGCCAGCAGCCAAGGGAGGGCCCCGAGGTGGTACTTC. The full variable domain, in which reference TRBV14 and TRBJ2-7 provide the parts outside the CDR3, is EAGVTQFPSHSVIEKGQTVTLRCDPISGHDNLYWYRRVMGKEIKFLLHFVKESKQDESGMPNNRFLAERTGGTYSTLKVQPAELEDSGVYFCASSQGRAPRWYFGPGTRLTVT.

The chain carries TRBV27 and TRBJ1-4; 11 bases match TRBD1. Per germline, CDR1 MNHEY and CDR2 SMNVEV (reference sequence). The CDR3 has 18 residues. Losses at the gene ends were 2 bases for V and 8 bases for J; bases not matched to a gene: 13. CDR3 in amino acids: CASSLRTGGGSSREKLFF. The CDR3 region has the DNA TGTGCCAGCAGTTTAAGGACAGGGGGCGGTAGCTCTAGGGAAAAACTGTTTTTT.

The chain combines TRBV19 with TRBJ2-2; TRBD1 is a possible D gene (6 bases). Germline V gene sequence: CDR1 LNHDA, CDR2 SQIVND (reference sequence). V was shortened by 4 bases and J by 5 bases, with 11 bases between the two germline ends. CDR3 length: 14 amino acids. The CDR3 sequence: CASSRGTGTGELFF. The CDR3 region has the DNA TGTGCCAGTAGTAGAGGCACAGGGACCGGGGAGCTGTTTTTT.

DNA of the CDR3: TGTGCCAGCAGCAGGGCCGGGACAGGGATCCACGAGCAGTACTTC. This encodes CASSRAGTGIHEQYF. The rearrangement uses TRBV5-4 and TRBJ2-7; TRBD1 agrees at 9 bases. The CDR3 runs to 15 residues. The germline V gene has CDR1 SGHNT and CDR2 YYREEE (reference sequence). The trim removed 4 bases at V and 5 bases at J, leaving 10 bases unmatched.

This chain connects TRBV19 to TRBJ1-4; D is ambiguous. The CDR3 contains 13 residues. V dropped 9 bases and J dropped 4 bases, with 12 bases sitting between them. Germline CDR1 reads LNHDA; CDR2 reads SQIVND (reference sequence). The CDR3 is CASLAGNNEKLFF. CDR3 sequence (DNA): TGTGCCAGCCTCGCGGGAAATAATGAAAAACTGTTTTTT.

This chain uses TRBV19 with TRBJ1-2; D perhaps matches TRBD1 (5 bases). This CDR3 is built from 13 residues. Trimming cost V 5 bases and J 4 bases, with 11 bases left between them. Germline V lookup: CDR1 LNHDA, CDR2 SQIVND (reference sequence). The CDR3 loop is CASSDDSFYGYTF. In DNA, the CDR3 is TGTGCCAGTAGTGACGACAGTTTCTATGGCTACACCTTC. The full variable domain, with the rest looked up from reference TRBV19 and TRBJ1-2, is DGGITQSPKYLFRKEGQNVTLSCEQNLNHDAMYWYRQDPGQGLRLIYYSQIVNDFQKGDIAEGYSVSREKKESFPLTVTSAQKNPTAFYLCASSDDSFYGYTFGSGTRLTVV.

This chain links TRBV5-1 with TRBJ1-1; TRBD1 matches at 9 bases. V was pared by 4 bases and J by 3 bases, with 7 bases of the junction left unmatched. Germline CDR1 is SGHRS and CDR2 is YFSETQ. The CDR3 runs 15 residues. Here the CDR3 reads CASSGTGHGDTEAFF. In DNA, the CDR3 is TGCGCCAGCAGCGGGACAGGGCACGGGGACACTGAAGCTTTCTTT. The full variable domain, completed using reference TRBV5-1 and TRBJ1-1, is KAGVTQTPRYLIKTRGQQVTLSCSPISGHRSVSWYQQTPGQGLQFLFEYFSETQRNKGNFPGRFSGRQFSNSRSEMNVSTLELGDSALYLCASSGTGHGDTEAFFGQGTRLTVV.

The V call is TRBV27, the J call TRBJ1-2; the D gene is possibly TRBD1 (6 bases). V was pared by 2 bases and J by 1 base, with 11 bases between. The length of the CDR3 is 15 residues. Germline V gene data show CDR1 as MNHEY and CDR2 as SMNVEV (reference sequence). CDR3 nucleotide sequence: TGTGCCAGCAGTTTACGCCGGACAGATAACTATGGCTACACCTTC. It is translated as CASSLRRTDNYGYTF.

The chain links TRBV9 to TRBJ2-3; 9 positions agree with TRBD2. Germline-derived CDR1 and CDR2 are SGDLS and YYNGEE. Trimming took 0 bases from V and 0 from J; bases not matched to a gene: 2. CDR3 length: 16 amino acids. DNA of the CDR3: TGTGCCAGCAGCGTAGGCACTAGCGGGAGCACAGATACGCAGTATTTT. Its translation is CASSVGTSGSTDTQYF.